The 7 T cell receptor beta chains given below trace back to one sample, sequenced in a study of T cell clones after liver transplantation. Generated by immunoSEQ multiplex PCR, the TCRdb table keeps only in-frame clones and is missing some. The data contain over 70,000 clones, 75% to 85% of them singletons. The sequencing used CD4+ T cells from blood, collected 12 months after liver transplant. Source of these receptors: a human patient who received a liver transplant. Some of these T cells may belong to the graft donor.

The rearrangement links TRBV5-1 to TRBJ2-2; TRBD1 is a possible D gene (5 bases). The CDR3 is 18 amino acids. V lost 4 bases, J lost 4 bases, and 23 bases lay in between. Per germline, CDR1 SGHRS and CDR2 YFSETQ. The CDR3 region has the DNA TGCGCCAGCAGCCCGGAACCCCCAGGGCATTCGAGCACCGGGGAGCTGTTTTTT. Translated: CASSPEPPGHSSTGELFF.

This sequence joins TRBV10-3 and TRBJ1-4; the D is unclear. This CDR3 spans 13 amino acids. V was trimmed by 2 bases and J by 8 bases, leaving 9 bases between them. Germline assignment: CDR1 ENHRY and CDR2 SYGVKD. The CDR3 nucleotides read TGTGCCATCAGTGAGAGGGCGGTAGAAAAACTGTTTTTT. It is translated as CAISERAVEKLFF.

The rearrangement joins TRBV11-3 to TRBJ1-2; maybe TRBD1 (5 bases). The length of the CDR3 is 14 residues. Germline CDR1 reads SGHNT; CDR2 reads YENEEA. With 9 bases removed from V and 6 bases from J, the gap between germline ends came to 20 bases. CDR3 amino acids: CASKIIQGLDGYTF. The CDR3 nucleotides are TGTGCCAGTAAGATTATCCAGGGTCTAGATGGCTACACCTTC. The complete variable domain, with remaining parts taken from reference TRBV11-3 and TRBJ1-2, reads EAGVVQSPRYKIIEKKQPVAFWCNPISGHNTLYWYLQNLGQGPELLIRYENEEAVDDSQLPKDRFSAERLKGVDSTLKIQPAELGDSAVYLCASKIIQGLDGYTFGSGTRLTVV.

The chain has TRBV7-2 and TRBJ1-2; D remains unclear. Trimming cost V 1 base and J 4 bases, with 10 bases left between them. Per germline, CDR1 SGHTA and CDR2 FQGNSA. The CDR3 has 14 residues. CDR3 nucleotide sequence: TGTGCCAGCAGCTTAGAGGTCAGGAGCTATGGCTACACCTTC. The encoded protein is CASSLEVRSYGYTF.

This clone has only one observation. The V call is TRBV7-9, the J call TRBJ1-1; D unclear. CDR3 length equals 15 residues. V was pared by 6 bases and J by 5 bases, with 19 bases between. Germline-derived CDR1 and CDR2 are SEHNR and FQNEAQ (reference sequence). Here the CDR3 DNA reads TGTGCCAGCAGGCTTAGCGGAATGGGCAGGACTGAAGCTTTCTTT. Its protein product is CASRLSGMGRTEAFF.

The rearrangement joins TRBV28 to TRBJ1-3; 7 bases align to TRBD1. V dropped 4 bases and J dropped 4; count of bases not matched to a gene: 7. Germline values: CDR1 MDHEN, CDR2 SYDVKM. The CDR3 sequence is 15 residues long. CDR3 loop: CASSSMTGSGNTIYF. In DNA, the CDR3 is TGTGCCAGCAGTTCCATGACAGGGTCGGGAAACACCATATATTTT.

The rearrangement uses TRBV6-6 and TRBJ1-1; D is undetermined. CDR3 length: 12 residues. Germline V lookup: CDR1 MNHNY, CDR2 SVGAGI (reference sequence). V was shortened by 5 bases and J by 5 bases, with 9 bases between the two germline ends. This CDR3 reads CASSDGDTEAFF. The CDR3 DNA reads as TGTGCCAGCAGTGACGGGGATACTGAAGCTTTCTTT.